This paragraph covers one TCR beta chain sequence. Deletions cut 7 bases from V and 4 bases from J, with 11 bases between. The germline V gene encodes CDR1 SNHLY and CDR2 FYNNEI. The CDR3 length is 13 residues. This record belongs to a study of blood T cell repertoires in COVID-19. Sequencing was performed with immunoSEQ multiplex PCR; in TCRdb, only in-frame clones are kept and a portion is missing. The sample consists of some 180,000 clones, around four fifths of them appearing once. J is TRBJ1-5 and V is TRBV2; tentatively, D is TRBD1 (5 bases). The sample consisted of peripheral blood. This sequence was found in a woman between 40 and 50 years old with COVID-19, enrolled during active disease. CDR3 amino acids: CASNRGENQPQHF. As DNA, the CDR3 is TGTGCCAGCAATCGGGGGGAGAATCAGCCCCAGCATTTT.